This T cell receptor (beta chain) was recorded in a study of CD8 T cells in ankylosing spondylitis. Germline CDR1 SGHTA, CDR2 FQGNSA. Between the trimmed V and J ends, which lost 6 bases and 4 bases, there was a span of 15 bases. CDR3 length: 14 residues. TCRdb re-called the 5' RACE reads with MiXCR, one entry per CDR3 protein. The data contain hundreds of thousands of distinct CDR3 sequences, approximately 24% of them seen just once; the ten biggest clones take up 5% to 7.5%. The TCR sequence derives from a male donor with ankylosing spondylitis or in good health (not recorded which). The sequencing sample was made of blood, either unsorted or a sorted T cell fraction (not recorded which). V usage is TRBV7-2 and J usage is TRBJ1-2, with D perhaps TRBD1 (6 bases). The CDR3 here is CASRRDIVSYGYTF. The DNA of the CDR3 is TGTGCCAGCAGGCGGGACATAGTAAGCTATGGCTACACCTTC.